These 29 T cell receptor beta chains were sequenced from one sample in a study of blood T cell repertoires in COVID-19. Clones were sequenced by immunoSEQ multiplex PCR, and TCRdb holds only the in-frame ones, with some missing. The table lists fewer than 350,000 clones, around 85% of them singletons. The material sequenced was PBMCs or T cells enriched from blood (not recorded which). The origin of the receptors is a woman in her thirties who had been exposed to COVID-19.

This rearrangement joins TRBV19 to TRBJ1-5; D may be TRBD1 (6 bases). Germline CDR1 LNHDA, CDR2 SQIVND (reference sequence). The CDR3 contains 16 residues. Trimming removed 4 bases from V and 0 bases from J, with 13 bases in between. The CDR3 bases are TGTGCCAGTAGTACCCAAGGACAGTTTAGCAATCAGCCCCAGCATTTT. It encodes CASSTQGQFSNQPQHF. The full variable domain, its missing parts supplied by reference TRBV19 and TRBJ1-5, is DGGITQSPKYLFRKEGQNVTLSCEQNLNHDAMYWYRQDPGQGLRLIYYSQIVNDFQKGDIAEGYSVSREKKESFPLTVTSAQKNPTAFYLCASSTQGQFSNQPQHFGDGTRLSIL.

The CDR3 spells CASSDFVGRGSEQYF. The CDR3 coding sequence is TGCGCCAGCAGTGACTTTGTCGGCCGAGGGTCCGAGCAGTACTTC. The chain uses TRBV10-1 and TRBJ2-7; D perhaps matches TRBD2 (5 bases). V was cut by 3 bases and J by 6 bases, with 18 bases left in between. The germline gives CDR1 WNHNN, CDR2 SYGVQD (reference sequence). The CDR3 extends over 15 amino acids.

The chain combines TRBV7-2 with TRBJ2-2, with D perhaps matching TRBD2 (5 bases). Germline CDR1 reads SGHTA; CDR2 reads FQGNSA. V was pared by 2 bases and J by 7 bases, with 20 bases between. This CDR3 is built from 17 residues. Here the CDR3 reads CASSLITFVATGGELFF. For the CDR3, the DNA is TGTGCCAGCAGCTTAATAACCTTCGTAGCGACCGGCGGGGAGCTGTTTTTT.

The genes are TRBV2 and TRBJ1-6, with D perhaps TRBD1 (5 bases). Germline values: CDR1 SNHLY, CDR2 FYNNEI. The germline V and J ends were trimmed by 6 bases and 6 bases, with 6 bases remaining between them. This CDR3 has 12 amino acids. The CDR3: CASRQGNSPLHF. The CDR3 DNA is TGTGCCAGCAGGCAGGGTAATTCACCCCTCCACTTT.

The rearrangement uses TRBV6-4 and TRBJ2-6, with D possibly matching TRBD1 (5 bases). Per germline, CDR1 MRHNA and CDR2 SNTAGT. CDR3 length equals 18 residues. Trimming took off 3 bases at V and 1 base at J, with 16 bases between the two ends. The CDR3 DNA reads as TGTGCCAGCAGTGAACAGGCAGGGCTGATTTCTGGGGCCAACGTCCTGACTTTC. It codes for CASSEQAGLISGANVLTF.

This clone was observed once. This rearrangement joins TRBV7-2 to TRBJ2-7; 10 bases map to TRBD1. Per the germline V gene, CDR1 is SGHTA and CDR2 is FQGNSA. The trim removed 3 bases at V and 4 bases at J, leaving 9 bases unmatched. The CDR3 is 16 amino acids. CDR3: CASSFNPGTGAYEQYF. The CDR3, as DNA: TGTGCCAGCAGCTTCAACCCCGGGACAGGGGCTTACGAGCAGTACTTC.

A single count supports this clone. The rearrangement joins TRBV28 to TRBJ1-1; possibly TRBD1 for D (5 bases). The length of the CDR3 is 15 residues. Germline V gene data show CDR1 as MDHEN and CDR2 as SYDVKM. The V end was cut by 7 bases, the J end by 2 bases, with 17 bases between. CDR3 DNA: TGTGCCAGCATTCTGGCGGTGGGGGGAAACACTGAAGCTTTCTTT. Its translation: CASILAVGGNTEAFF.

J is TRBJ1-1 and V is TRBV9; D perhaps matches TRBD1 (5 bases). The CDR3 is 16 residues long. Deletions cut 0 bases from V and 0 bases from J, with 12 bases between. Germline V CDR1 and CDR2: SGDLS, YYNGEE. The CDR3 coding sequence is TGTGCCAGCAGCGTAGTGTCAGGGCCCCTGAACACTGAAGCTTTCTTT. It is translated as CASSVVSGPLNTEAFF.

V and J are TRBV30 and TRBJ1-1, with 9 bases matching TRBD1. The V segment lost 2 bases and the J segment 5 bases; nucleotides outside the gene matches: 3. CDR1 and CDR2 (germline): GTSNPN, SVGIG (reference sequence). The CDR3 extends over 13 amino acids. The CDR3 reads CAWSTGGRTEAFF. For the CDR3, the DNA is TGTGCCTGGAGTACAGGGGGCAGGACTGAAGCTTTCTTT.

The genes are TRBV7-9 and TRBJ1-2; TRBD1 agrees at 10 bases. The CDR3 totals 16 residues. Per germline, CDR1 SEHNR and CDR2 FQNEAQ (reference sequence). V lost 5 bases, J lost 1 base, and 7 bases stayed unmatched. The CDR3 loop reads CASSGTGATNNYGYTF. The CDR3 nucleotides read TGTGCCAGCAGCGGGACAGGGGCGACTAATAACTATGGCTACACCTTC.

CDR3 protein: CASSPTGGSEKLFF. As DNA, the CDR3 is TGTGCCAGCAGTCCTACTGGGGGGAGTGAAAAACTGTTTTTT. The rearrangement links TRBV6-4 to TRBJ1-4; D is possibly TRBD1 (5 bases). This CDR3 has 14 residues. V was shortened by 5 bases and J by 7 bases, with 14 bases between the two germline ends. Per the germline V gene, CDR1 is MRHNA and CDR2 is SNTAGT.

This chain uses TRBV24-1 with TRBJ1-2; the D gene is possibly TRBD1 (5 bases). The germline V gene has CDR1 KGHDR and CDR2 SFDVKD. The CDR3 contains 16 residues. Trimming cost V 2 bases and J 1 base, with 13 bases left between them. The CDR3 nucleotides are TGTGCCACCAGTGATTCCTCGGGACTCCATAACTATGGCTACACCTTC. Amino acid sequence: CATSDSSGLHNYGYTF.

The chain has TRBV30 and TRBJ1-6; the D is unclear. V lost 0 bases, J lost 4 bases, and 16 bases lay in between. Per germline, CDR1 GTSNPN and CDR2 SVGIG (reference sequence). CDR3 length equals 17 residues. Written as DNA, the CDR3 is TGTGCCTGGAGTGTACAGAGAACCCGCACTTATAATTCACCCCTCCACTTT. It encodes CAWSVQRTRTYNSPLHF.

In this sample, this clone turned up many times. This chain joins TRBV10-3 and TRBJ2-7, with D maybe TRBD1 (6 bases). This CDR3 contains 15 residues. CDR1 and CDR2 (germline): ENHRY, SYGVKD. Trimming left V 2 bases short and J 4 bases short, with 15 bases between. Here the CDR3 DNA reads TGTGCCATCAGTGAGCCAAGTGGGGGCCTTTACGAGCAGTACTTC. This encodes CAISEPSGGLYEQYF.

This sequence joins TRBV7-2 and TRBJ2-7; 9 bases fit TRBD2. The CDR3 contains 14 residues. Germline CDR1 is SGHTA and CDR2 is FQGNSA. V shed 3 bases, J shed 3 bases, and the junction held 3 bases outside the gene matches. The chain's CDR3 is CASSFSGGYYEQYF. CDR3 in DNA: TGTGCCAGCAGCTTTAGCGGGGGATACTACGAGCAGTACTTC.

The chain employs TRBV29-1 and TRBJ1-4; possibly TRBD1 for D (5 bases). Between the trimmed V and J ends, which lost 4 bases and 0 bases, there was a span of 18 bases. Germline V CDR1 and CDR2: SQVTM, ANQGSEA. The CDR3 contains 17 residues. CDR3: CSVVSMTATSTNEKLFF. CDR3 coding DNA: TGCAGCGTTGTATCTATGACAGCAACTTCAACTAATGAAAAACTGTTTTTT. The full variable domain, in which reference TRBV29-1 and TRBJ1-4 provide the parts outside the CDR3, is SAVISQKPSRDICQRGTSLTIQCQVDSQVTMMFWYRQQPGQSLTLIATANQGSEATYESGFVIDKFPISRPNLTFSTLTVSNMSPEDSSIYLCSVVSMTATSTNEKLFFGSGTQLSVL.

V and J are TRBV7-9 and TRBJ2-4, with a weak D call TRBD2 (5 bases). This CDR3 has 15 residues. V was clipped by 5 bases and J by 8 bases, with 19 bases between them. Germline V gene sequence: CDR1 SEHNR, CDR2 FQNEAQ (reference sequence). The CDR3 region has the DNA TGTGCCAGCAGCCTAGGGTATCTAGTCGGGGACATTCAGTACTTC. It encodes CASSLGYLVGDIQYF.

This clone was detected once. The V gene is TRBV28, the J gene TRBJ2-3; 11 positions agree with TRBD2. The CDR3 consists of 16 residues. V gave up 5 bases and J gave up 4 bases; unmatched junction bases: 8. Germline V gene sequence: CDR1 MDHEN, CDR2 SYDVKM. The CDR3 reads CASSQRGSGRADTQYF. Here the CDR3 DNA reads TGTGCCAGCAGTCAACGTGGTAGCGGGAGGGCAGATACGCAGTATTTT.

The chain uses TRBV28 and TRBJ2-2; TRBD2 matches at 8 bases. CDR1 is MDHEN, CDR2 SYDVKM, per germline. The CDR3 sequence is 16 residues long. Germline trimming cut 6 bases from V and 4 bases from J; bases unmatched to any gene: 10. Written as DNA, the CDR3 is TGTGCCAGCAGCCCCGGATCGGCGGGAGGCACCGGGGAGCTGTTTTTT. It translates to CASSPGSAGGTGELFF.

The CDR3 loop reads CASTFRGLNTEAFF. The CDR3 nucleotides are TGTGCCAGCACCTTCCGCGGGTTGAACACTGAAGCTTTCTTT. The chain links TRBV7-8 to TRBJ1-1; D gene ambiguous. CDR1 SGHVS and CDR2 FQNEAQ come from the germline V gene. The CDR3 contains 14 residues. V was trimmed by 7 bases and J by 0 bases, leaving 12 bases between them.

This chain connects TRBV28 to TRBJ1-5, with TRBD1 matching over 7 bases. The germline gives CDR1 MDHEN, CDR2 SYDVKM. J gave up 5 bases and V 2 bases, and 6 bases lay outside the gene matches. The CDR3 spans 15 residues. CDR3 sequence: CASSLNRGADQPQHF. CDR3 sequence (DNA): TGTGCCAGCAGTTTAAACAGGGGAGCAGATCAGCCCCAGCATTTT.

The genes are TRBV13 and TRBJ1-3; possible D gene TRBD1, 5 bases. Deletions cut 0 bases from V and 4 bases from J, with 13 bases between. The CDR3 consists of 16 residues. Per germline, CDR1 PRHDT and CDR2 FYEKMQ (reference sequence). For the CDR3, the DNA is TGTGCCAGCAGCTTAGGAGGCGGGGCTAACGGAAACACCATATATTTT. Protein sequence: CASSLGGGANGNTIYF.

CDR3 in DNA: TGTGCCAGCAGTTTATCAAATTCGGAGGGTTGGAAACTGTTTTTT. This codes for CASSLSNSEGWKLFF. The chain carries TRBV27 and TRBJ1-4, with D unresolved. In germline, CDR1 is MNHEY, CDR2 SMNVEV (reference sequence). The V gene lost 0 bases and the J gene lost 11 bases, with 16 bases spanning the gap. The CDR3 extends over 15 amino acids.

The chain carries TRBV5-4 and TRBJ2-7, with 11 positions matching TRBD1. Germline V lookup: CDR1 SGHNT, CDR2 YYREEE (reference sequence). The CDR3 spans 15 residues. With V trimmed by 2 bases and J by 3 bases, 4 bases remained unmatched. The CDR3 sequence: CASSLRTGGDYEQYF. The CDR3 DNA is TGTGCCAGCAGCTTAAGGACAGGGGGCGACTACGAGCAGTACTTC.

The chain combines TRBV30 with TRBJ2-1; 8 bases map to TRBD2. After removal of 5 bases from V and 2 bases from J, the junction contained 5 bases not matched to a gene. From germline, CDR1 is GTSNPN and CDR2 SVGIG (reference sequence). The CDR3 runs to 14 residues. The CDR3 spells CAWSLGGAYNEQFF. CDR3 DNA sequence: TGTGCCTGGTCCCTCGGGGGGGCCTACAATGAGCAGTTCTTC.

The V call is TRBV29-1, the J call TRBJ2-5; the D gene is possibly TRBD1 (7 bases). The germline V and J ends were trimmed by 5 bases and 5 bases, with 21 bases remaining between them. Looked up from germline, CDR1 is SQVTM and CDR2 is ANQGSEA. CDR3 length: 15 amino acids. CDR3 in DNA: TGCAGCGTTCTACCCCACAGGGGACGGGGGGAGACCCAGTACTTC. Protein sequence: CSVLPHRGRGETQYF.

The CDR3 region is CASSVVERPNEQFF. CDR3 DNA sequence: TGTGCCAGCAGCGTAGTTGAGAGGCCCAATGAGCAGTTCTTC. This chain uses TRBV9 with TRBJ2-1; no clear D gene. Looked up from germline, CDR1 is SGDLS and CDR2 is YYNGEE. The CDR3 has 14 residues. V lost 0 bases, J lost 6 bases, and 10 bases lay in between.

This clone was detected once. The CDR3 protein is CASSQDSGAGQETQYF. CDR3 bases: TGTGCCAGCAGCCAAGATTCTGGAGCGGGGCAAGAGACCCAGTACTTC. The rearrangement uses TRBV3-1 (or the pseudogene TRBV3-2) and TRBJ2-5; 7 nucleotides align to TRBD2. CDR3 length equals 16 residues. The germline V gene has CDR1 LGHDT and CDR2 YNNKEL (reference sequence). V gave up 0 bases and J gave up 2 bases; unmatched junction bases: 6.

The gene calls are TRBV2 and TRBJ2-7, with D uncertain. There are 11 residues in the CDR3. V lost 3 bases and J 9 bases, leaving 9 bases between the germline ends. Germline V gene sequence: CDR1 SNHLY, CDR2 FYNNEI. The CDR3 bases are TGTGCCAGCAGTGACGTGCAGGTGCAGTACTTC. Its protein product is CASSDVQVQYF. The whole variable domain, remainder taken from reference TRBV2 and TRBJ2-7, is EPEVTQTPSHQVTQMGQEVILRCVPISNHLYFYWYRQILGQKVEFLVSFYNNEISEKSEIFDDQFSVERPDGSNFTLKIRSTKLEDSAMYFCASSDVQVQYFGPGTRLTVT.